This T cell receptor (beta chain) stems from a study of T cell responses to AZD1222 COVID-19 vaccine. The V and J ends lost 1 base and 2 bases, in that order; junction bases with no gene match: 0. Germline CDR1 and CDR2: MNHEY and SMNVEV (reference sequence). CDR3 length: 15 residues. TCRdb's table, derived via immunoSEQ multiplex PCR, lists solely in-frame clones and lacks some. The sample lists about 140,000 clones, over 75% seen once, with 3.4% in the top ten. The V call is TRBV27, the J call TRBJ1-5, with 9 bases fitting TRBD1. The TCR originated in an adult in good health. Sequenced here: peripheral blood, sampled on day 0 of AZD1222 vaccination. CDR3 bases: TGTGCCAGCAGTTTATGGACAGGGGGCAATCAGCCCCAGCATTTT. It encodes CASSLWTGGNQPQHF.